This entry lists 32 T cell receptor beta chains sequenced from one sample in a study of blood T cell repertoires in COVID-19. Here immunoSEQ multiplex PCR was the method, and the copy in TCRdb shows in-frame clones only, minus some. The table records over 200,000 clones, 85% to 90% of them present only once. What was sequenced was PBMCs or T cells enriched from blood (not recorded which). All receptors derive from a woman aged 25 to 39 with acute COVID-19.

The V and J genes are TRBV9 and TRBJ1-2; 10 positions match TRBD1. Germline values: CDR1 SGDLS, CDR2 YYNGEE. V was pared by 3 bases and J by 8 bases, with 7 bases of the junction left unmatched. The CDR3 has 14 residues. The CDR3 nucleotides are TGTGCCAGCAGCGCCCGGGACAGGGGATCCGGCTACACCTTC. Protein: CASSARDRGSGYTF.

The chain carries TRBV2 and TRBJ1-2; D unclear. The V and J ends lost 3 bases and 5 bases respectively, with 7 bases between them. The CDR3 is 12 amino acids. Germline V gene data show CDR1 as SNHLY and CDR2 as FYNNEI. CDR3 DNA: TGTGCCAGCAGTGAGGAGGGTTATGGCTACACCTTC. The encoded protein is CASSEEGYGYTF.

The rearrangement uses TRBV6-2 or TRBV6-3 and TRBJ2-3, with D maybe TRBD1 (6 bases). This CDR3 has 13 residues. Germline CDR1 reads MNHEY; CDR2 reads SVGEGT. V lost 5 bases to trimming and J lost 9 bases, with 15 bases between them. This chain's CDR3 is CASSQGTSGTQYF. CDR3 nucleotide sequence: TGTGCCAGCAGTCAAGGGACATCTGGGACGCAGTATTTT.

The V call is TRBV30, the J call TRBJ2-6, with unresolved D. CDR3 length: 14 amino acids. CDR1 is GTSNPN, CDR2 SVGIG, per germline (reference sequence). V was trimmed by 3 bases and J by 4 bases, leaving 10 bases between them. In DNA, the CDR3 is TGTGCCTGGAGACCTCCCCTAGGGGCCAACGTCCTGACTTTC. It codes for CAWRPPLGANVLTF. The entire variable domain, with the rest obtained from reference TRBV30 and TRBJ2-6, is as follows: SQTIHQWPATLVQPVGSPLSLECTVEGTSNPNLYWYRQAAGRGLQLLFYSVGIGQISSEVPQNLSASRPQDRQFILSSKKLLLSDSGFYLCAWRPPLGANVLTFGAGSRLTVL.

V gene TRBV5-8 combines with J gene TRBJ2-5, with D unclear. Trimming took off 0 bases at V and 5 bases at J, with 14 bases between the two ends. The germline gives CDR1 SGHTS, CDR2 YDEGEE. This CDR3 has 15 amino acids. CDR3 DNA sequence: TGTGCCAGCAGCTTGGCCTTGATAAGCGAGGAGACCCAGTACTTC. Protein: CASSLALISEETQYF.

The genes are TRBV7-3 and TRBJ2-3; D might be TRBD2 (5 bases). The germline CDR1 and CDR2 sequences are SGHTA and FQGTGA. The CDR3 totals 15 residues. V was pared by 2 bases and J by 3 bases, with 12 bases between. CDR3 loop: CASSLSYGETDTQYF. Here the CDR3 DNA reads TGTGCCAGCAGCTTATCGTACGGGGAAACAGATACGCAGTATTTT.

The chain links TRBV13 to TRBJ1-3, with TRBD1 matching 10 bases. The J segment lost 4 bases and the V segment lost 0 bases, leaving 9 bases of the junction unmatched. Germline CDR1 and CDR2: PRHDT and FYEKMQ (reference sequence). CDR3 length: 18 residues. DNA for the CDR3: TGTGCCAGCAGCTTAGGCCTTCCGGGACAGGGGTTCGGAAACACCATATATTTT. The encoded protein is CASSLGLPGQGFGNTIYF.

The chain is built from TRBV5-4 and TRBJ2-7; perhaps TRBD2 as D (6 bases). There are 13 residues in the CDR3. Germline V gives CDR1 SGHNT, CDR2 YYREEE (reference sequence). V was clipped by 1 base and J by 4 bases, with 9 bases between them. CDR3 protein: CASSLIGTYEQYF. In DNA form, the CDR3 reads TGTGCCAGCAGCTTGATCGGGACTTACGAGCAGTACTTC.

The V gene is TRBV28, the J gene TRBJ1-5, with 10 bases that match TRBD1. This CDR3 has 14 residues. V was clipped by 6 bases and J by 8 bases; unmatched bases: 7. The germline V gene encodes CDR1 MDHEN and CDR2 SYDVKM. The CDR3 DNA follows: TGTGCCAGCAGGCGGGACAGGGGTTTGGAGCCCCAGCATTTT. Translating gives CASRRDRGLEPQHF.

The chain carries TRBV7-3 and TRBJ2-2, with 8 bases matching TRBD1. The CDR3 is made up of 14 amino acids. Per the germline V gene, CDR1 is SGHTA and CDR2 is FQGTGA. V shed 4 bases and J 6 bases; nucleotides not matched to a gene: 4. The CDR3 sequence is CASSSDRAAGELFF. The CDR3 nucleotides read TGTGCCAGCAGCTCGGACAGGGCAGCCGGGGAGCTGTTTTTT. Together with reference TRBV7-3 and TRBJ2-2, the CDR3 gives the full variable domain: GAGVSQTPSNKVTEKGKYVELRCDPISGHTALYWYRQSLGQGPEFLIYFQGTGAADDSGLPNDRFFAVRPEGSVSTLKIQRTERGDSAVYLCASSSDRAAGELFFGEGSRLTVL.

The chain links TRBV2 to TRBJ1-2; no definite D call. The germline gives CDR1 SNHLY, CDR2 FYNNEI. Trimming left V 6 bases short and J 4 bases short, with 6 bases between. The CDR3 runs 11 residues. CDR3 residues: CASRSAYGYTF. CDR3 sequence (DNA): TGTGCCAGCAGGAGCGCCTATGGCTACACCTTC.

The genes are TRBV5-1 and TRBJ2-6, with D perhaps TRBD2 (5 bases). The CDR3 is 15 residues long. The V and J ends lost 3 bases and 0 bases respectively, with 7 bases between them. Germline V gives CDR1 SGHRS, CDR2 YFSETQ. The CDR3 loop is CASSSGSSGANVLTF. The CDR3 nucleotides are TGCGCCAGCAGCTCTGGGAGCTCTGGGGCCAACGTCCTGACTTTC.

This clone appeared many times. The chain is built from TRBV15 and TRBJ2-7; 11 positions match TRBD2. Per germline, CDR1 LNHNV and CDR2 YYDKDF (reference sequence). Trimming removed 0 bases from V and 6 bases from J; junction bases left unmatched: 4. The CDR3 has 15 residues. CDR3 residues: CATSRELAGAIEQYF. CDR3 in DNA: TGTGCCACCAGCAGAGAACTAGCGGGGGCGATCGAGCAGTACTTC.

This clone was counted a few times. The chain recombines TRBV9 with TRBJ2-1; D gene unclear. Trimming left V 1 base short and J 0 bases short, with 8 bases between. The CDR3 has 15 amino acids. The germline CDR1 and CDR2 sequences are SGDLS and YYNGEE. The CDR3 nucleotides are TGTGCCAGCAGCGTACTATCTAGCTCCTACAATGAGCAGTTCTTC. The encoded protein is CASSVLSSSYNEQFF.

The V call is TRBV10-2, the J call TRBJ2-1; maybe TRBD1 (7 bases). V dropped 9 bases and J dropped 0 bases, with 18 bases sitting between them. The CDR3 spans 16 residues. CDR1 is WSHSY, CDR2 SAAADI, per germline. The CDR3 loop reads CASREGQGGSYNEQFF. The CDR3 region has the DNA TGCGCCAGTAGAGAGGGGCAGGGGGGCTCCTACAATGAGCAGTTCTTC.

This sequence joins TRBV5-4 and TRBJ2-2; TRBD1 aligns across 7 bases. CDR1 SGHNT and CDR2 YYREEE come from the germline V gene (reference sequence). V trimming: 2 bases; J trimming: 7 bases; junction bases outside the gene matches: 5. The CDR3 has 14 residues. In DNA, the CDR3 is TGTGCCAGCAGCTTCTTCGACAGGGACGGGGAGCTGTTTTTT. It codes for CASSFFDRDGELFF. The variable domain in full, completed from reference TRBV5-4 and TRBJ2-2, reads ETGVTQSPTHLIKTRGQQVTLRCSSQSGHNTVSWYQQALGQGPQFIFQYYREEENGRGNFPPRFSGLQFPNYSSELNVNALELDDSALYLCASSFFDRDGELFFGEGSRLTVL.

V usage is TRBV19 and J usage is TRBJ2-6, with a possible D match to TRBD2 (6 bases). Per germline, CDR1 LNHDA and CDR2 SQIVND (reference sequence). This CDR3 contains 15 residues. V was shortened by 6 bases and J by 2 bases, with 11 bases between the two germline ends. The CDR3 is CASRVSGAGANVLTF. In nucleotides, the CDR3 is TGTGCCAGTAGAGTTTCGGGGGCTGGGGCCAACGTCCTGACTTTC. Variable domain in full (rest from reference TRBV19 and TRBJ2-6): DGGITQSPKYLFRKEGQNVTLSCEQNLNHDAMYWYRQDPGQGLRLIYYSQIVNDFQKGDIAEGYSVSREKKESFPLTVTSAQKNPTAFYLCASRVSGAGANVLTFGAGSRLTVL.

This sequence joins TRBV28 and TRBJ2-1, with no clear D. The length of the CDR3 is 10 residues. V was shortened by 5 bases and J by 10 bases, with 6 bases between the two germline ends. The germline V gene encodes CDR1 MDHEN and CDR2 SYDVKM. As DNA, the CDR3 is TGTGCCAGCAGTAGAGAAGAGCAGTTCTTC. It encodes CASSREEQFF.

This chain joins TRBV3-1 (or the pseudogene TRBV3-2) and TRBJ1-5; D perhaps matches TRBD1 (5 bases). Germline CDR1 and CDR2: LGHDT and YNNKEL (reference sequence). The V end was cut by 4 bases, the J end by 3 bases, with 16 bases between. CDR3 length: 16 residues. Written as DNA, the CDR3 is TGTGCCAGCAGCCTATCGCAGGGAGGTTACAATCAGCCCCAGCATTTT. Translating gives CASSLSQGGYNQPQHF.

This chain joins TRBV5-6 and TRBJ1-2; 8 nucleotides align to TRBD1. Germline V gene sequence: CDR1 SGHDT, CDR2 YYEEEE. The J segment lost 5 bases and the V segment lost 4 bases, leaving 7 bases of the junction unmatched. CDR3 length equals 14 residues. This CDR3 reads CASSGTGTGYGYTF. CDR3 in DNA: TGTGCCAGCAGCGGAACCGGGACAGGTTATGGCTACACCTTC.

The chain links TRBV5-6 to TRBJ1-2; no clear D. This CDR3 is 15 amino acids long. From germline, CDR1 is SGHDT and CDR2 YYEEEE. V was shortened by 0 bases and J by 5 bases, with 14 bases between the two germline ends. In nucleotides, the CDR3 is TGTGCCAGCAGCTTGGAAACATCCCAACCATATGGCTACACCTTC. It translates to CASSLETSQPYGYTF.

The V call is TRBV5-4, the J call TRBJ2-5; 15 bases fit TRBD2. Trimming at V came to 4 bases and at J to 1 base, leaving 5 bases not matched to a gene. This CDR3 spans 17 amino acids. Germline CDR1 reads SGHNT; CDR2 reads YYREEE (reference sequence). DNA for the CDR3: TGTGCCAGCAGCGGCGGGACTAGCGGGGGGCTCCAAGAGACCCAGTACTTC. Amino acids: CASSGGTSGGLQETQYF.

This chain uses TRBV5-1 with TRBJ2-3; the D gene is possibly TRBD2 (5 bases). The CDR3 loop spans 16 amino acids. Trimming removed 0 bases at V and 1 base at J, with 12 bases between. CDR1 and CDR2 from the germline V gene are SGHRS and YFSETQ. The CDR3 DNA is TGCGCCAGCAGCTTGGTATTCTCGGAGGGCACAGATACGCAGTATTTT. As protein: CASSLVFSEGTDTQYF.

This clone is a singleton in its sample. The chain recombines TRBV30 with TRBJ2-1; D is unclear. Germline V gene data show CDR1 as GTSNPN and CDR2 as SVGIG (reference sequence). The CDR3 loop spans 13 amino acids. Trimming removed 2 bases from V and 9 bases from J, with 14 bases in between. CDR3 residues: CAWSPLKFGEQFF. The DNA for the CDR3 is TGTGCCTGGAGTCCCCTAAAGTTTGGTGAGCAGTTCTTC. Based on the CDR3 plus reference TRBV30 and TRBJ2-1, the full variable domain is SQTIHQWPATLVQPVGSPLSLECTVEGTSNPNLYWYRQAAGRGLQLLFYSVGIGQISSEVPQNLSASRPQDRQFILSSKKLLLSDSGFYLCAWSPLKFGEQFFGPGTRLTVL.

This chain links TRBV9 with TRBJ1-5; perhaps TRBD1 as D (5 bases). This CDR3 region has 15 residues. CDR1 and CDR2 from the germline V gene are SGDLS and YYNGEE. V gave up 0 bases and J gave up 2 bases, with 9 bases separating them. CDR3 sequence (DNA): TGTGCCAGCAGCGTAGGGGGGGGAGGCAATCAGCCCCAGCATTTT. Protein: CASSVGGGGNQPQHF. Looking up the rest from reference TRBV9 and TRBJ1-5 gives the full variable domain: DSGVTQTPKHLITATGQRVTLRCSPRSGDLSVYWYQQSLDQGLQFLIQYYNGEERAKGNILERFSAQQFPDLHSELNLSSLELGDSALYFCASSVGGGGNQPQHFGDGTRLSIL.

The rearrangement uses TRBV19 and TRBJ2-4, with D possibly matching TRBD1 (5 bases). The V gene lost 5 bases and the J gene lost 2 bases, with 22 bases spanning the gap. CDR3 length: 18 amino acids. Looked up from germline, CDR1 is LNHDA and CDR2 is SQIVND (reference sequence). The CDR3 protein is CASSPRPQGSLTKNIQYF. The CDR3 DNA follows: TGTGCCAGTAGTCCCCGACCCCAGGGCTCTCTAACCAAAAACATTCAGTACTTC.

The chain combines TRBV7-2 with TRBJ2-2, with TRBD2 as a possible D gene (6 bases). This CDR3 contains 13 residues. In germline, CDR1 is SGHTA, CDR2 FQGNSA. V gave up 1 base and J gave up 7 bases, with 7 bases separating them. Here the CDR3 DNA reads TGTGCCAGCAGCTTAGTGGAGGGCGGGGAGCTGTTTTTT. Encoded protein: CASSLVEGGELFF. Variable domain in full (rest from reference TRBV7-2 and TRBJ2-2): GAGVSQSPSNKVTEKGKDVELRCDPISGHTALYWYRQSLGQGLEFLIYFQGNSAPDKSGLPSDRFSAERTGGSVSTLTIQRTQQEDSAVYLCASSLVEGGELFFGEGSRLTVL.

CDR3 protein: CASSLGGGPTYEQYF. The CDR3 nucleotides read TGTGCCAGCAGCTTAGGCGGGGGCCCTACCTACGAGCAGTACTTC. The chain combines TRBV7-2 with TRBJ2-7; D is perhaps TRBD2 (7 bases). Germline CDR1 SGHTA, CDR2 FQGNSA. V was cut by 1 base and J by 2 bases, with 12 bases left in between. This CDR3 has 15 amino acids.

The CDR3 reads CASAPGQNQPQHF. The CDR3 DNA reads as TGCGCCAGCGCCCCGGGACAGAATCAGCCCCAGCATTTT. The chain has TRBV4-1 and TRBJ1-5; 7 nucleotides align to TRBD1. The V gene's germline CDR1 is MGHRA and CDR2 YSYEKL. The CDR3 contains 13 residues. Trimming at V came to 8 bases and at J to 4 bases, leaving 5 bases not matched to a gene.

The rearrangement links TRBV19 to TRBJ2-7, with unresolved D. With 2 bases removed from V and 2 bases from J, the gap between germline ends came to 7 bases. The CDR3 is made up of 13 amino acids. Germline CDR1 is LNHDA and CDR2 is SQIVND (reference sequence). The CDR3 nucleotides read TGTGCCAGTAGTATAAGTCCAGCCTACGAGCAGTACTTC. Translated: CASSISPAYEQYF.

The chain recombines TRBV3-1 (or the pseudogene TRBV3-2) with TRBJ1-4, with D unresolved. V lost 1 base and J lost 13, with 7 bases in between. The germline V gene encodes CDR1 LGHDT and CDR2 YNNKEL (reference sequence). The CDR3 is made up of 11 amino acids. This CDR3 reads CASSQAGRLFF. The CDR3, as DNA: TGTGCCAGCAGCCAAGCTGGTAGACTGTTTTTT.

The V gene is TRBV7-8, the J gene TRBJ1-1, with unresolved D. This CDR3 comprises 13 residues. V lost 6 bases and J 1 base, leaving 9 bases between the germline ends. CDR1 is SGHVS, CDR2 FQNEAQ, per germline. DNA of the CDR3: TGTGCCAGCAGAAGGGAGGGGAACACTGAAGCTTTCTTT. This codes for CASRREGNTEAFF.